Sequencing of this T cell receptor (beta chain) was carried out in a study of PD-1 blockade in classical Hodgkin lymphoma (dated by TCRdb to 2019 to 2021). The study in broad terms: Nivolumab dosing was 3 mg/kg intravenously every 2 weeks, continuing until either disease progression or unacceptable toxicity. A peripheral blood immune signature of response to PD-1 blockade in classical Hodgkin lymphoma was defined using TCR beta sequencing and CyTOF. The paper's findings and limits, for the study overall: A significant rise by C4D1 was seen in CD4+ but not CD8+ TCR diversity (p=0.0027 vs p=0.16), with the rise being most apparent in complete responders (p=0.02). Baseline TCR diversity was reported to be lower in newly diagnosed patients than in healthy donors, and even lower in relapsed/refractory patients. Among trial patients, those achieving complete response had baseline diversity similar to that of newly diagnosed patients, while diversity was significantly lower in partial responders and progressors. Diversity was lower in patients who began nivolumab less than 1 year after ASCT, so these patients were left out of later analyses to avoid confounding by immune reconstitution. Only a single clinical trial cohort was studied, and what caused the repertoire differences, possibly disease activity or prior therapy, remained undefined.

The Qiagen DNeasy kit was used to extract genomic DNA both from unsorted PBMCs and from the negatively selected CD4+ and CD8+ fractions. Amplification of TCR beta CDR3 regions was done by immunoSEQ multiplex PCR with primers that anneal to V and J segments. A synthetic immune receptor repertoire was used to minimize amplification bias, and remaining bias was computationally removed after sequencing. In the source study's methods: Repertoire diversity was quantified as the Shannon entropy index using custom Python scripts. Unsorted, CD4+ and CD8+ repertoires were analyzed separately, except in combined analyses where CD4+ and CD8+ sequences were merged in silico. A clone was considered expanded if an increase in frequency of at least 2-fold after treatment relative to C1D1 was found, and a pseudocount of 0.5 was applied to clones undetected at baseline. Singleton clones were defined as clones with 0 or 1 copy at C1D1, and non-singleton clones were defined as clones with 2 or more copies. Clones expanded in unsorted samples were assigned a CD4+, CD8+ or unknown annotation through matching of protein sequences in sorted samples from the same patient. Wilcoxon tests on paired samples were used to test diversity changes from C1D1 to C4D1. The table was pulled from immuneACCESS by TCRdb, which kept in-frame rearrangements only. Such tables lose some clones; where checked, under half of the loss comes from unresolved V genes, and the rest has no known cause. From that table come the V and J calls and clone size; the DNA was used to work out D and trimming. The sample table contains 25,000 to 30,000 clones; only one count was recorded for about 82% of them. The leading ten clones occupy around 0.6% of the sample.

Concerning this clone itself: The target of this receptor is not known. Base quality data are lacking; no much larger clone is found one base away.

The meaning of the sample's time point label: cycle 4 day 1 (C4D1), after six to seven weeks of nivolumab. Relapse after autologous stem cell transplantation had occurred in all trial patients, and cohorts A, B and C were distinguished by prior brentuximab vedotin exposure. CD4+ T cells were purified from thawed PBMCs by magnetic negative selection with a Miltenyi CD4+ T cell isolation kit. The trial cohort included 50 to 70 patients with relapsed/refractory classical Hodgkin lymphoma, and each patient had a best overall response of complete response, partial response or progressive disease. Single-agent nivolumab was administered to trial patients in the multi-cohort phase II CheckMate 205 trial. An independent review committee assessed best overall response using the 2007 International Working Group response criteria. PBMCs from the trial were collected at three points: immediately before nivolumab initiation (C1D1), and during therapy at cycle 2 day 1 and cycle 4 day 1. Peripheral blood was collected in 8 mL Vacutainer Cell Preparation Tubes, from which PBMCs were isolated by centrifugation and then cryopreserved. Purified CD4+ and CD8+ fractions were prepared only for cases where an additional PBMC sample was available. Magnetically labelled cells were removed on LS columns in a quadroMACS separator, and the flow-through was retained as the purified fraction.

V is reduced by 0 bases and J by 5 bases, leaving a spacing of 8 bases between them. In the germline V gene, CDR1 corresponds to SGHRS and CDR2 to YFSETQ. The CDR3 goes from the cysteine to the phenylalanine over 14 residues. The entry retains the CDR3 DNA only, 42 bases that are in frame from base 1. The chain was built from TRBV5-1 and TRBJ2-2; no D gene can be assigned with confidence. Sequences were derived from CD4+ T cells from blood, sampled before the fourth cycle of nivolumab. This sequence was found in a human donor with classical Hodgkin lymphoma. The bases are TGCGCCAGCAGCTTGGGCGTGGGAACCGGGGAGCTGTTTTTT. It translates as CASSLGVGTGELFF.